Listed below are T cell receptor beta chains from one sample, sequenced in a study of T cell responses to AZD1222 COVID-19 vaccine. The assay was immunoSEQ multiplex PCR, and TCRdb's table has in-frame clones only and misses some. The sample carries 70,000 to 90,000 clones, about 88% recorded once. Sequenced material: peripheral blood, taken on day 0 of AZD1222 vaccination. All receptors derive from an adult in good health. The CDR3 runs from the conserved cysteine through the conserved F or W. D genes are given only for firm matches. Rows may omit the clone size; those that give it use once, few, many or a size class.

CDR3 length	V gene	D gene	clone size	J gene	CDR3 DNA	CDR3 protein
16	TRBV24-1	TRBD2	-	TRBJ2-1	TGTGCCACCAGTGACGGGACTAGCGGAAAGAGGAATGAGCAGTTCTTC	CATSDGTSGKRNEQFF
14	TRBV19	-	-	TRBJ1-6	TGTGCCAGTGCCGAAATTCCTGTCAAGTCACCCCTCCACTTT	CASAEIPVKSPLHF
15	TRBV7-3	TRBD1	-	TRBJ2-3	TGTGCCAGCAGCCCTGGGACAGCTAGCACAGATACGCAGTATTTT	CASSPGTASTDTQYF
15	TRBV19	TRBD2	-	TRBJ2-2	TGTGCCAGTCAAGTAGCGGGGGCTTACACCGGGGAGCTGTTTTTT	CASQVAGAYTGELFF
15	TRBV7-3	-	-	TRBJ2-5	TGTGCCAGCAGCTTTTTCGGCGGGAACCAAGAGACCCAGTACTTC	CASSFFGGNQETQYF
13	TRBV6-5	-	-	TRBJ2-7	TGTGCCACCCTCTTCTCGGGTGGCTACGAGCAGTACTTC	CATLFSGGYEQYF
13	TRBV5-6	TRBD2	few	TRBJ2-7	TGTGCCAGCAGGAATCGGGAGGGCTACGAGCAGTACTTC	CASRNREGYEQYF
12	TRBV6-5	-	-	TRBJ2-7	TGTGCCAGCAGTCCTACAGGGTTCGAGCAGTACTTC	CASSPTGFEQYF
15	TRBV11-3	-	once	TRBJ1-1	TGTGCCAGCAGCCCGCGGGCGGGGGGCAACACTGAAGCTTTCTTT	CASSPRAGGNTEAFF
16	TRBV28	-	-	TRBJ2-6	TGTGCCAGCAGTCCCGAGGGCACCGGTGGGGCCAACGTCCTGACTTTC	CASSPEGTGGANVLTF
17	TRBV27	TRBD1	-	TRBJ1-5	TGTGCCAGCAGTTTTTCCGGACAGGGTAATAGCAATCAGCCCCAGCATTTT	CASSFSGQGNSNQPQHF
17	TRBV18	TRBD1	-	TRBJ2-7	TGTGCCAGCTCACCACCCTCGACAGGGGGCGTATTCAACGAGCAGTACTTC	CASSPPSTGGVFNEQYF
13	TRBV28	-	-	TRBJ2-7	TGTGCCAGCAGTTTGGCGTTCTTCGACGAGCAGTACTTC	CASSLAFFDEQYF
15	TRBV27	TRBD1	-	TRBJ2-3	TGTGCCAGCAGTACAACCCCGACAGGGAAAGATACGCAGTATTTT	CASSTTPTGKDTQYF
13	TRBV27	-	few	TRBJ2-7	TGTGCCAGCAGTTTATCGGCTCGGGGCGAGCAGTACTTC	CASSLSARGEQYF
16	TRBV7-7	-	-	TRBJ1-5	TGTGCTAGCAGCGGGGAGGGGCAGGGAGGCAATCAGCCCCAGCATTTT	CASSGEGQGGNQPQHF
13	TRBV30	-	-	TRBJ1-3	TGTGCCTGGAGTGGAACCGATGGAAACACCATATATTTT	CAWSGTDGNTIYF
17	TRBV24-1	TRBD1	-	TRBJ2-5	TGTGCCACCAGTGACGACCTTCCGGGACAGGACAGGGAGACCCAGTACTTC	CATSDDLPGQDRETQYF
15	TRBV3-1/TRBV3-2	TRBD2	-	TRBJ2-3	TGTGCCAGCAGCCAAAGCTTAGCGGGAAAAGATACGCAGTATTTT	CASSQSLAGKDTQYF
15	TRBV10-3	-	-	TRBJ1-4	TGTGCCATCAGTGAGGACCGAGGAGGCTTGGAAAAACTGTTTTTT	CAISEDRGGLEKLFF
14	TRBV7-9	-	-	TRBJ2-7	TGTGCCAGCAGCCCCAGGGGCAGCCTCCACGAGCAGTACTTC	CASSPRGSLHEQYF
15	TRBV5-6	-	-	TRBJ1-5	TGTGCCAGCAGCTTGGGGGCCCAGGGTTTTCAGCCCCAGCATTTT	CASSLGAQGFQPQHF
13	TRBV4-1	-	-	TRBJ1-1	TGCGCCAGCAGCCAAGATCGGGGCAGTGAAGCTTTCTTT	CASSQDRGSEAFF
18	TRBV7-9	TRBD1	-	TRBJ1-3	TGTGCCAGCAGCTTAGAGACTTGGGACAGGGAGAACGGAAACACCATATATTTT	CASSLETWDRENGNTIYF
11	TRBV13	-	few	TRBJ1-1	TGTGCCAGCAGCTCAAACACTGAAGCTTTCTTT	CASSSNTEAFF
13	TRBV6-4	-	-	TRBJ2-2	TGTGCCAGCAGTGACAGGGGTACCGGGGAGCTGTTTTTT	CASSDRGTGELFF
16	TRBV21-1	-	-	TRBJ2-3	TGTGCCAGCAGCACTCGGGAGGCCTACGCCACAGATACGCAGTATTTT	CASSTREAYATDTQYF
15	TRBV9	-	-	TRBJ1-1	TGTGCCAGCAGCTCGGATGGGGTCCCGAGAACTGAAGCTTTCTTT	CASSSDGVPRTEAFF